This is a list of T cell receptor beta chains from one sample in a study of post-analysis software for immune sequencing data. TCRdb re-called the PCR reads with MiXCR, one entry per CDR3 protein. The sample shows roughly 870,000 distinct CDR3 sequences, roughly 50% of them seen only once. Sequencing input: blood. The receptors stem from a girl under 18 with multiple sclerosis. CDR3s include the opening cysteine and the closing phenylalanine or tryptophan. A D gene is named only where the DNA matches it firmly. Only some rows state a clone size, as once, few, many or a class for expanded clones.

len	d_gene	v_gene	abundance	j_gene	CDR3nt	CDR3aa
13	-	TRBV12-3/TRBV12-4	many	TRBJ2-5	TGTGCCAGCAGCCTCAGGGTGCGAGAGACCCAGTACTTC	CASSLRVRETQYF
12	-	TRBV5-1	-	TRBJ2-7	TGCGCCAGCAGGTCAGGGGTTCACGAGCAGTACTTC	CASRSGVHEQYF
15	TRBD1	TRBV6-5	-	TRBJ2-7	TGTGCCAGCAGTTACTCGGGACAGGGGGCCAACGAGCAGTACTTC	CASSYSGQGANEQYF
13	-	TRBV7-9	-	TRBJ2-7	TGTGCCAGCAGCGCGGGACGGGACTACGAGCAGTACTTC	CASSAGRDYEQYF
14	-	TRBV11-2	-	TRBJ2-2	TGTGCCAGCAGCCCAAGAAGGGAGACCGGGGAGCTGTTTTTT	CASSPRRETGELFF
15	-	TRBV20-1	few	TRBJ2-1	TGCAGTGCTAGAGAGGGCGGGATGCGTTACAATGAGCAGTTCTTC	CSAREGGMRYNEQFF
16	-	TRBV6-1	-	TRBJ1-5	TGTGCCAGCAGTGCCTTCGGGGGGTTCGGCAATCAGCCCCAGCATTTT	CASSAFGGFGNQPQHF
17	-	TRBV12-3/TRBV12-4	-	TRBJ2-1	TGTGCCAGCAGTTTTGGGGCAGGGGCCCTACCATGGAATGAGCAGTTCTTC	CASSFGAGALPWNEQFF
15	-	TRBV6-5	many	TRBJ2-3	TGTGCCAGCAGCCGGGGCTTGGCGGGTTCGGATACGCAGTATTTT	CASSRGLAGSDTQYF
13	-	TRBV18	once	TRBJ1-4	TGTGCCAGCTCACCAACGGGGAATGACAAACTGTTTTTT	CASSPTGNDKLFF
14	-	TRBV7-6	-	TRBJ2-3	TGTGCCAGCTCGGCTACCCACAGCACAGATACGCAGTATTTT	CASSATHSTDTQYF